This is a list of T cell receptor beta chains from one sample in a study of T cell responses to AZD1222 COVID-19 vaccine. TCRdb's copy holds only in-frame clones and misses some; the assay was immunoSEQ multiplex PCR. The table lists approximately 150,000 clones, approximately 90% of them singletons. Sequenced material: peripheral blood, taken on day 0 of AZD1222 vaccination. These receptors were taken from an adult in good health. The conserved cysteine and the conserved F or W are not part of the CDR3 here. Each record gives: J gene, V gene, D gene, CDR3 protein. D genes are given only for firm matches.

j_gene: TRBJ2-3; v_gene: TRBV24-1; d_gene: NA; CDR3aa: ATSGEMTDTQY
j_gene: TRBJ1-3; v_gene: TRBV30; d_gene: NA; CDR3aa: AWSVPSPFSGNTIY
j_gene: TRBJ2-5; v_gene: TRBV21-1; d_gene: NA; CDR3aa: ASSKAGTGGSRETQY
j_gene: TRBJ2-1; v_gene: TRBV6-2/TRBV6-3; d_gene: NA; CDR3aa: ASSYLLGPTAYNEQF
j_gene: TRBJ1-2; v_gene: TRBV12-5; d_gene: NA; CDR3aa: ASGQDRSYGYT
j_gene: TRBJ2-1; v_gene: TRBV9; d_gene: NA; CDR3aa: ASSVGGTRNEQF
j_gene: TRBJ1-5; v_gene: TRBV4-2; d_gene: NA; CDR3aa: ASSPRPKGFSNQPQH
j_gene: TRBJ1-6; v_gene: TRBV6-1; d_gene: TRBD1; CDR3aa: ASSEETGAYNSPLH
j_gene: TRBJ2-1; v_gene: TRBV10-2; d_gene: TRBD2; CDR3aa: ASKGLAGGRQF
j_gene: TRBJ1-1; v_gene: TRBV10-3; d_gene: NA; CDR3aa: AISDEYVGYEAF
j_gene: TRBJ1-3; v_gene: TRBV30; d_gene: NA; CDR3aa: AWSGRVAGNTIY
j_gene: TRBJ2-7; v_gene: TRBV7-6; d_gene: NA; CDR3aa: ASGEGGGGSVAAYEQY
j_gene: TRBJ1-1; v_gene: TRBV19; d_gene: NA; CDR3aa: ASSITMNTEAF
j_gene: TRBJ2-2; v_gene: TRBV30; d_gene: NA; CDR3aa: AWSVGVPGELF
j_gene: TRBJ2-5; v_gene: TRBV27; d_gene: TRBD1; CDR3aa: ASSTLGQGIGETQY
j_gene: TRBJ2-5; v_gene: TRBV10-2; d_gene: NA; CDR3aa: ASSESVAETQY
j_gene: TRBJ1-1; v_gene: TRBV18; d_gene: NA; CDR3aa: ASSPLGKTNTEAF
j_gene: TRBJ1-3; v_gene: TRBV5-1; d_gene: NA; CDR3aa: ASSPGGAGSGNTIY
j_gene: TRBJ2-1; v_gene: TRBV6-5; d_gene: TRBD2; CDR3aa: ASRYLSGRGDEQF
j_gene: TRBJ1-1; v_gene: TRBV4-1; d_gene: NA; CDR3aa: ASSQEGGGLTNTEAF
j_gene: TRBJ1-2; v_gene: TRBV24-1; d_gene: NA; CDR3aa: ATSDPVTSGYT
j_gene: TRBJ1-1; v_gene: TRBV6-5; d_gene: TRBD1; CDR3aa: ASRPGTGSFAF
j_gene: TRBJ2-7; v_gene: TRBV5-6; d_gene: NA; CDR3aa: ASSRSPYEQY
j_gene: TRBJ1-6; v_gene: TRBV27; d_gene: NA; CDR3aa: ASRPGTASKEVH
j_gene: TRBJ2-7; v_gene: TRBV24-1; d_gene: NA; CDR3aa: ATSDSRHYEQY
j_gene: TRBJ1-1; v_gene: TRBV7-9; d_gene: NA; CDR3aa: ASSSVGGGNTEAF
j_gene: TRBJ2-7; v_gene: TRBV11-2; d_gene: NA; CDR3aa: ASSPQASYEQY
j_gene: TRBJ1-2; v_gene: TRBV18; d_gene: TRBD1; CDR3aa: ASSPPDRDGYT
j_gene: TRBJ1-2; v_gene: TRBV5-4; d_gene: NA; CDR3aa: ASSADTLGYT
j_gene: TRBJ2-2; v_gene: TRBV29-1; d_gene: NA; CDR3aa: SVETRGTGELF
j_gene: TRBJ1-1; v_gene: TRBV27; d_gene: NA; CDR3aa: ASSEGGLKTGGTEAF
j_gene: TRBJ2-1; v_gene: TRBV27; d_gene: TRBD2; CDR3aa: ASSSGTSVHNEQF
j_gene: TRBJ2-7; v_gene: TRBV5-1; d_gene: TRBD2; CDR3aa: ASSLAGGSSYEQY
j_gene: TRBJ2-7; v_gene: TRBV3-1/TRBV3-2; d_gene: NA; CDR3aa: ASSQDMSLYEQY
j_gene: TRBJ2-6; v_gene: TRBV10-3; d_gene: NA; CDR3aa: AISEAGRGANVLT
j_gene: TRBJ2-5; v_gene: TRBV5-1; d_gene: TRBD2; CDR3aa: ASSLGLAGVETQY
j_gene: TRBJ1-2; v_gene: TRBV11-2; d_gene: NA; CDR3aa: ASSLDFLSYGYT
j_gene: TRBJ2-1; v_gene: TRBV5-1; d_gene: NA; CDR3aa: ASSLGSIGNEQF
j_gene: TRBJ1-3; v_gene: TRBV3-1/TRBV3-2; d_gene: NA; CDR3aa: ASSHGAAGNTIY
j_gene: TRBJ1-5; v_gene: TRBV7-8; d_gene: NA; CDR3aa: ASSPQGSGNQPQH
j_gene: TRBJ2-5; v_gene: TRBV5-1; d_gene: TRBD2; CDR3aa: ASSLMGTSGKTQY
j_gene: TRBJ2-2; v_gene: TRBV3-1/TRBV3-2; d_gene: NA; CDR3aa: ASSQVPGELF
j_gene: TRBJ1-6; v_gene: TRBV30; d_gene: NA; CDR3aa: AWSVRAGQNSPLH
j_gene: TRBJ2-2; v_gene: TRBV18; d_gene: NA; CDR3aa: ASSPATTGELF
j_gene: TRBJ1-2; v_gene: TRBV7-9; d_gene: TRBD1; CDR3aa: ASSLDHDREVRDGYT
j_gene: TRBJ2-4; v_gene: TRBV27; d_gene: TRBD2; CDR3aa: ASSLSSAGTKNIQY
j_gene: TRBJ2-3; v_gene: TRBV9; d_gene: TRBD2; CDR3aa: ASSVEGGADTQY
j_gene: TRBJ1-6; v_gene: TRBV7-9; d_gene: NA; CDR3aa: ASSSPRAGVNSPLH
j_gene: TRBJ2-1; v_gene: TRBV11-3; d_gene: NA; CDR3aa: ASSRDTYNEQF
j_gene: TRBJ1-2; v_gene: TRBV12-3/TRBV12-4; d_gene: NA; CDR3aa: ASTTPGSYGYT
j_gene: TRBJ2-7; v_gene: TRBV6-1; d_gene: TRBD2; CDR3aa: ASSEVSGSSSEQY
j_gene: TRBJ1-1; v_gene: TRBV12-3/TRBV12-4; d_gene: NA; CDR3aa: ASRGGAQEAF
j_gene: TRBJ2-3; v_gene: TRBV5-1; d_gene: TRBD2; CDR3aa: ASSLGASGNTDTQY
j_gene: TRBJ2-7; v_gene: TRBV5-1; d_gene: TRBD2; CDR3aa: ASSPGTSGGSYEQY